This T cell receptor beta chain was recovered during a study of blood T cell repertoires in COVID-19 (dated by TCRdb to between 2020 and 2021). With respect to the entire study: Samples covering the acute and convalescent phases of COVID-19 were provided by collaborators in the United States, Italy and Spain. The sample metadata nearly always contained a de-identified subject ID, COVID-19 status, age in years and sex. The repertoires were made available in a free public database intended to serve as a resource for research on the immune response to SARS-CoV-2. Samples came from the ongoing ImmuneRACE study (first 160 participants) plus 1,254 subjects from 6 global collaborators. The material from the prospective study consisted of cDNA or gDNA derived from T cells, B-cell-depleted T cells, or PBMCs. Where HLA class I and class II types were available, the types were taken from metadata supplied by the sample provider, not from assay-based typing. The dataset comprised deeply sampled blood TCRbeta repertoires from subjects exposed to, actively infected with, or recovered from COVID-19.

The immunoSEQ Assay, a bias-controlled multiplex PCR, was used to amplify TCRbeta CDR3 regions from genomic DNA. The source study handled its data this way. Within the assay, amplification of reference gene primers was used to estimate how many nucleated cells each sample contained. To quantify the absolute abundance of each unique TCRbeta CDR3 rearrangement, sequence reads were collapsed and filtered. For each sample, productive Simpson clonality was calculated as the square root of Simpson's diversity index over productive rearrangements. Here the immuneACCESS table is served through TCRdb, limited to in-frame sequences with V and J called. Missing clones are a known gap in these copies; in checked studies unresolved V genes cover under half, and the rest lacks a known reason. V and J calls and clone size are those listed in that table; D and trimming were worked out from the DNA. This sample comprises approximately 350,000 clones, 75% to 90% of them detected only once. Roughly 0.99% of the sample rests with the top ten.

This clone was recorded only once. No cognate antigen has been identified for it. No base quality values were provided; no much bigger clone lies one nucleotide off. Overall results and qualifications from the work: Clinical and demographic metadata were provided uncurated, with the amount varying by source and participant.

The germline V gene (reference sequence) yields GTSNPN for CDR1 and SVGIG for CDR2. The cysteine opens and the phenylalanine closes a CDR3 of 11 amino acids. Only the CDR3 DNA is retained, 33 bases long and in frame from the first base. The junction carries 3 bases between V and J, which are trimmed by 1 base and 2 bases respectively. Enrolling through a virtual design, the prospective study's participants ranged in age from roughly 18 to 90 years and lived across roughly 24 United States geographic areas. In the prospective study, participants were assigned to cohorts based on the clinical history participants reported in a screening survey and a study questionnaire. For ImmuneRACE Cohort 3, a participant was defined as recovered based on two consecutive negative NP/OP PCR tests, clearance by a healthcare professional, or resolution of symptoms. Each participant in the prospective study had whole blood, serum and a nasopharyngeal or oropharyngeal swab collected by mobile phlebotomists. Additional blood draws and questionnaires over an approximately two-month period could optionally be provided by prospective study participants. Prospective study blood samples were shipped either frozen or at room temperature before DNA extraction.

The rearranged chain carries TRBV30 and TRBJ2-7; no D gene call is confident. The TCR sequence derives from a man aged 18 to 30 who had recovered from COVID-19. The sample consisted of PBMCs or T cells enriched from blood (not recorded which). In nucleotides, the sequence is TGTGCCTGGAGTGATACCTACGAGCAGTACTTC. It encodes CAWSDTYEQYF.